These T cell receptor beta chains were read from a single sample in a study of blood T cell repertoires in COVID-19. Data came from immunoSEQ multiplex PCR; TCRdb stores just in-frame clones and leaves some out. The table records fewer than 450,000 clones, approximately 90% of them present only once. Material: PBMCs or T cells enriched from blood (not recorded which). Source of these receptors: a young woman who had recovered from COVID-19. Both conserved end residues are part of each CDR3. A D gene is named only where the DNA matches it firmly.

j_gene: TRBJ1-2; d_gene: NA; v_gene: TRBV12-3/TRBV12-4; CDR3aa: CASSPGGGGGYTF
j_gene: TRBJ2-1; d_gene: NA; v_gene: TRBV5-1; CDR3aa: CASSPDPRGMRIF
j_gene: TRBJ1-2; d_gene: TRBD1; v_gene: TRBV10-3; CDR3aa: CAISVWDRDNYGYTF
j_gene: TRBJ2-7; d_gene: NA; v_gene: TRBV3-1/TRBV3-2; CDR3aa: CASSQGRISSYEQYF
j_gene: TRBJ2-1; d_gene: NA; v_gene: TRBV5-8; CDR3aa: CASSFTVF
j_gene: TRBJ1-6; d_gene: NA; v_gene: TRBV15; CDR3aa: CATSPSGTTNSPLHF
j_gene: TRBJ2-2; d_gene: NA; v_gene: TRBV7-2; CDR3aa: CASSLRPQGSTGELFF
j_gene: TRBJ1-3; d_gene: NA; v_gene: TRBV7-8; CDR3aa: CASSSGWRSSGNTIYF
j_gene: TRBJ2-7; d_gene: NA; v_gene: TRBV30; CDR3aa: CAWSDTPPGEQYF
j_gene: TRBJ2-1; d_gene: TRBD2; v_gene: TRBV3-1/TRBV3-2; CDR3aa: CASSHPNRGGTNEQFF
j_gene: TRBJ2-3; d_gene: NA; v_gene: TRBV5-1; CDR3aa: CASSLRGPTDTQYF
j_gene: TRBJ2-2; d_gene: NA; v_gene: TRBV3-1/TRBV3-2; CDR3aa: CASSQDMRIAGELFF
j_gene: TRBJ2-2; d_gene: TRBD1; v_gene: TRBV6-5; CDR3aa: CASSSQGAVGELFF
j_gene: TRBJ1-2; d_gene: NA; v_gene: TRBV7-9; CDR3aa: CASSLDRTANYGYTF
j_gene: TRBJ2-7; d_gene: TRBD1; v_gene: TRBV9; CDR3aa: CASSVAPGTGGSYEQYF
j_gene: TRBJ1-4; d_gene: NA; v_gene: TRBV5-5; CDR3aa: CASSLQGSNEKLFF
j_gene: TRBJ2-5; d_gene: TRBD1; v_gene: TRBV10-3; CDR3aa: CAIGQGLEETQYF
j_gene: TRBJ1-5; d_gene: TRBD1; v_gene: TRBV4-2; CDR3aa: CASSQDDDRGGQPQHF
j_gene: TRBJ1-1; d_gene: TRBD1; v_gene: TRBV7-9; CDR3aa: CASSWDREAFF
j_gene: TRBJ2-5; d_gene: TRBD2; v_gene: TRBV9; CDR3aa: CASSVGGSGVQETQYF
j_gene: TRBJ2-2; d_gene: NA; v_gene: TRBV6-2/TRBV6-3; CDR3aa: CASSSQNTGELFF
j_gene: TRBJ1-3; d_gene: TRBD1; v_gene: TRBV29-1; CDR3aa: CSVEVTTSTGWKSF
j_gene: TRBJ2-7; d_gene: TRBD1; v_gene: TRBV6-2/TRBV6-3; CDR3aa: CASSYPGQGGEQYF
j_gene: TRBJ1-1; d_gene: NA; v_gene: TRBV20-1; CDR3aa: CSATSEAFF
j_gene: TRBJ2-7; d_gene: TRBD1; v_gene: TRBV19; CDR3aa: CASSISGTGYDEQYF
j_gene: TRBJ2-7; d_gene: NA; v_gene: TRBV5-1; CDR3aa: CASSSTEQFSYEQYF
j_gene: TRBJ1-1; d_gene: NA; v_gene: TRBV6-5; CDR3aa: CASRHNSEAFF
j_gene: TRBJ2-7; d_gene: NA; v_gene: TRBV7-9; CDR3aa: CASSPRDNTYEQYF
j_gene: TRBJ2-7; d_gene: TRBD1; v_gene: TRBV7-2; CDR3aa: CASSRRTGDEQYF
j_gene: TRBJ2-7; d_gene: NA; v_gene: TRBV7-9; CDR3aa: CASSGDQQYF
j_gene: TRBJ2-7; d_gene: TRBD1; v_gene: TRBV5-1; CDR3aa: CASSSFLGTVSYEQYF
j_gene: TRBJ2-3; d_gene: TRBD1; v_gene: TRBV14; CDR3aa: CASSQDRAATDTQYF
j_gene: TRBJ1-3; d_gene: NA; v_gene: TRBV2; CDR3aa: CASSPLSGNTIYF
j_gene: TRBJ2-1; d_gene: NA; v_gene: TRBV9; CDR3aa: CASSVDEGLFYNEQFF
j_gene: TRBJ2-1; d_gene: TRBD1; v_gene: TRBV27; CDR3aa: CASPGPTGGEQFF
j_gene: TRBJ1-2; d_gene: NA; v_gene: TRBV20-1; CDR3aa: CSASTRAGYGYTF
j_gene: TRBJ2-3; d_gene: TRBD2; v_gene: TRBV5-5; CDR3aa: CASSWTSVDTQYF
j_gene: TRBJ1-2; d_gene: TRBD1; v_gene: TRBV11-2; CDR3aa: CASSLELDRDGYTF
j_gene: TRBJ2-3; d_gene: NA; v_gene: TRBV28; CDR3aa: CASSLEATDTQYF
j_gene: TRBJ2-3; d_gene: NA; v_gene: TRBV7-2; CDR3aa: CASSHGGYRGDTQYF
j_gene: TRBJ1-1; d_gene: TRBD1; v_gene: TRBV5-4; CDR3aa: CASSPQGAMGTEAFF
j_gene: TRBJ1-3; d_gene: TRBD1; v_gene: TRBV5-6; CDR3aa: CASSLVDRDGNTIYF
j_gene: TRBJ1-2; d_gene: NA; v_gene: TRBV6-5; CDR3aa: CASSPAAPLDYGYTF
j_gene: TRBJ1-5; d_gene: NA; v_gene: TRBV28; CDR3aa: CASSLERRSEHF
j_gene: TRBJ2-5; d_gene: TRBD1; v_gene: TRBV11-2; CDR3aa: CASSDTTGVVEETQYF
j_gene: TRBJ1-5; d_gene: NA; v_gene: TRBV5-5; CDR3aa: CASSAYRESQPQHF
j_gene: TRBJ2-1; d_gene: TRBD2; v_gene: TRBV6-5; CDR3aa: CASSLAGAAYNEQFF
j_gene: TRBJ1-6; d_gene: NA; v_gene: TRBV3-1/TRBV3-2; CDR3aa: CASSQEGLRNSPLHF
j_gene: TRBJ1-5; d_gene: NA; v_gene: TRBV5-6; CDR3aa: CASSLRRITHLMDQPQHF
j_gene: TRBJ1-4; d_gene: NA; v_gene: TRBV10-3; CDR3aa: CAISESGGRLVQNEKLFF
j_gene: TRBJ1-1; d_gene: NA; v_gene: TRBV3-1/TRBV3-2; CDR3aa: CASSPAIRWNTEAFF
j_gene: TRBJ1-5; d_gene: NA; v_gene: TRBV4-1; CDR3aa: CASSQSGQGIYQPQHF
j_gene: TRBJ1-3; d_gene: NA; v_gene: TRBV19; CDR3aa: CASSIAAGARSGNTIYF